This T cell receptor (beta chain) derives from a study of T cell responses to AZD1222 COVID-19 vaccine. Sequencing was performed with immunoSEQ multiplex PCR; in TCRdb, only in-frame clones are kept and a portion is missing. The sample carries about 140,000 clones, more than 70% recorded once. About this clone itself: What it binds is unknown.

V lost 4 bases, J lost 5 bases, and 8 bases stayed unmatched. CDR1 is LGHNA and CDR2 is YSLEER in the germline V gene. The CDR3 runs 15 residues. Study results and limitations: Along spike, vaccine-associated CD4 TCRs were found throughout, with dominance at 160-218 and 743-854.

Source: peripheral blood, taken 28 days after the second AZD1222 dose. The chain carries TRBV4-3 and TRBJ1-2, with 9 positions matching TRBD1. The TCR originated in an adult who received the AZD1222 COVID-19 vaccine. The CDR3 DNA reads as TGCGCCAGCAGCCCCGGGACAGGGAATTTTTATGGCTACACCTTC. Its protein is CASSPGTGNFYGYTF.